A selection of T cell receptor beta chains follows, all from one sample in a study of T cell responses to AZD1222 COVID-19 vaccine. Method: immunoSEQ multiplex PCR; TCRdb's copy keeps in-frame clones and lacks some. The sample contains about 87,000 clones, roughly 90% of which appear only once. The source was peripheral blood, collected on day 0 of AZD1222 vaccination. The receptors derive from an adult in good health. Both conserved end residues are part of each CDR3. The D gene is left open where the match is weak. Part of the rows lack a size; the others show once, few, many or a class for expanded clones.

13,NA,TRBV5-1,NA,TRBJ1-5,CASSLELGGAQHF,TGCGCCAGCAGCTTAGAGTTGGGGGGTGCCCAGCATTTT
15,NA,TRBV7-9,NA,TRBJ1-5,CASSLGPGKGQPQHF,TGTGCCAGCAGCTTAGGTCCGGGGAAGGGACAGCCCCAGCATTTT
15,few,TRBV7-2,NA,TRBJ1-5,CASSLGGARAQPQHF,TGTGCCAGCAGCTTAGGTGGGGCCAGGGCTCAGCCCCAGCATTTT
17,NA,TRBV7-2,NA,TRBJ2-5,CASSLVPILGSQETQYF,TGTGCCAGCAGCTTAGTACCTATTCTCGGCTCACAAGAGACCCAGTACTTC
13,NA,TRBV5-1,NA,TRBJ1-2,CASSLAGGNGYTF,TGCGCCAGCAGCTTGGCGGGGGGGAATGGCTACACCTTC
14,once,TRBV19,NA,TRBJ2-7,CASSISQATYEQYF,TGTGCCAGTAGTATAAGCCAGGCGACCTACGAGCAGTACTTC
13,NA,TRBV5-1,NA,TRBJ2-7,CASSLGYRSEQYF,TGCGCCAGCAGCTTGGGGTACAGAAGCGAGCAGTACTTC
16,few,TRBV11-3,NA,TRBJ2-3,CASSSSTGGSVDTQYF,TGTGCCAGCAGCTCCAGTACGGGTGGTTCGGTGGATACGCAGTATTTT
15,few,TRBV6-6,TRBD1,TRBJ1-2,CASRTGTGNNYGYTF,TGTGCCAGCAGAACTGGGACAGGGAATAACTATGGCTACACCTTC
14,once,TRBV6-5,TRBD1,TRBJ2-2,CASIRTGFTGELFF,TGTGCCAGCATTAGGACAGGGTTCACCGGGGAGCTGTTTTTT